This TCR beta chain was sequenced during a study of blood T cell repertoires in COVID-19. Study background: Italy, Spain and the United States were the sources of the convalescent and acute COVID-19 samples.

Germline CDR1 SNHLY, CDR2 FYNNEI. The CDR3 spans 14 residues. The germline V and J ends were trimmed by 1 base and 5 bases, with 11 bases remaining between them. Clinical history as reported by participants underpinned cohort assignment. The method was immunoSEQ multiplex PCR; TCRdb's version includes in-frame clones alone and lacks a portion of them. Of 200,000 to 250,000 clones listed, about 91% are singletons. This sequence was found in a woman between 50 and 59 years old with acute COVID-19. This chain joins TRBV2 and TRBJ1-1; possible D gene TRBD1, 5 bases. Sequencing was performed on PBMCs or T cells enriched from blood (not recorded which). The CDR3 is CASSEGGVWTEAFF. CDR3 coding DNA: TGTGCCAGCAGTGAAGGGGGGGTATGGACTGAAGCTTTCTTT.